This T cell receptor beta chain came from a study of blood T cells in healthy people across ages. Investigators took about 9.2 milliliters of peripheral blood from every donor. This clonotype was seen more than once but under ten times. Primed by a sample-barcoded 5' primer and a J-beta primer mix, a second PCR proceeded for about 6 to 12 cycles. TCRdb redid the calling of the 5' RACE reads with MiXCR, one entry per CDR3 protein. The table records hundreds of thousands of distinct CDR3 sequences, roughly 29% of them present only once. V shed 4 bases and J shed 10 bases, with 8 bases lying between them. Germline CDR1 is SEHNR and CDR2 is FQNEAQ (reference sequence). This CDR3 spans 11 amino acids.

V gene TRBV7-9 combines with J gene TRBJ2-1; D might be TRBD1 (5 bases). The sequencing sample was made of blood. The clonotype comes from a woman in her seventies in good health. CDR3 sequence reads: CASSSRVEQFF. For the CDR3, the DNA is TGTGCCAGCAGCTCCAGGGTAGAGCAGTTCTTC.